Detailed here is one T cell receptor (beta chain). Antigen: not known. The rectum was sampled with one to two pinch biopsies at colonoscopy. The survey-level immunoSEQ assay was used. Libraries were prepared by immunoSEQ multiplex PCR; TCRdb keeps only in-frame clonotypes and omits some of them. The table shows roughly 18,000 clones, with 70% to 80% occurring only once. This specimen belongs to a study of pediatric ulcerative colitis. Study-wide points: All ulcerative colitis patients, but no controls, carried two rectal clonotypes.

Trimming pared 5 bases from V and 6 bases from J, leaving 14 bases between. Germline CDR1 and CDR2: MNHEY and SMNVEV (reference sequence). The CDR3 contains 14 residues. The TCR sequence derives from a boy younger than 18 with moderate ulcerative colitis. Specimen: gut tissue. The rearrangement uses TRBV27 and TRBJ1-5; perhaps TRBD1 as D (5 bases). The CDR3 protein is CASSIQGGGQPQHF. CDR3 nucleotides: TGTGCCAGCAGTATTCAGGGCGGCGGTCAGCCCCAGCATTTT.